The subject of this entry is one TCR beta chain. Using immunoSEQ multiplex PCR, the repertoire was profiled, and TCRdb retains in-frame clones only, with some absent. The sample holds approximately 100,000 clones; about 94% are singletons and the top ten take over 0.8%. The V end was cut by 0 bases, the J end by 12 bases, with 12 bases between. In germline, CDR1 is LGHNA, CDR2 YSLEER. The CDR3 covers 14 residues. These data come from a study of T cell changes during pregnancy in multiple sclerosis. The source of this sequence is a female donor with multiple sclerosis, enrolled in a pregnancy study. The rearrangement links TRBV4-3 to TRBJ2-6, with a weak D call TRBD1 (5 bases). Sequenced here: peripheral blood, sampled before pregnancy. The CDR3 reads CASSQDSRAFVLTF. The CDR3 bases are TGCGCCAGCAGCCAAGACTCCAGGGCGTTCGTCCTGACTTTC.